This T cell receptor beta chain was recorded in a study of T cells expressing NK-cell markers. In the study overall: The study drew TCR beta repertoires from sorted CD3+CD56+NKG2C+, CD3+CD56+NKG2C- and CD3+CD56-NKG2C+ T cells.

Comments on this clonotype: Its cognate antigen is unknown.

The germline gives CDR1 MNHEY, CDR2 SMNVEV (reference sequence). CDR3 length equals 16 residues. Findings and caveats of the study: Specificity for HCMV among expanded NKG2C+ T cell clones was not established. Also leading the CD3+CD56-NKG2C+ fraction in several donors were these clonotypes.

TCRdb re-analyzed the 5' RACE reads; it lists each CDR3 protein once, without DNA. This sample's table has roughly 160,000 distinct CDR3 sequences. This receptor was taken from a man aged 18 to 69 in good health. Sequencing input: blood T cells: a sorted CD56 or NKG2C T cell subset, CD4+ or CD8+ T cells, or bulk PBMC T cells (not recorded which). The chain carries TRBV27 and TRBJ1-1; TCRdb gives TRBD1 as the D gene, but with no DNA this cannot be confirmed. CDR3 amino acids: CASSLGGPATNTEAFF.